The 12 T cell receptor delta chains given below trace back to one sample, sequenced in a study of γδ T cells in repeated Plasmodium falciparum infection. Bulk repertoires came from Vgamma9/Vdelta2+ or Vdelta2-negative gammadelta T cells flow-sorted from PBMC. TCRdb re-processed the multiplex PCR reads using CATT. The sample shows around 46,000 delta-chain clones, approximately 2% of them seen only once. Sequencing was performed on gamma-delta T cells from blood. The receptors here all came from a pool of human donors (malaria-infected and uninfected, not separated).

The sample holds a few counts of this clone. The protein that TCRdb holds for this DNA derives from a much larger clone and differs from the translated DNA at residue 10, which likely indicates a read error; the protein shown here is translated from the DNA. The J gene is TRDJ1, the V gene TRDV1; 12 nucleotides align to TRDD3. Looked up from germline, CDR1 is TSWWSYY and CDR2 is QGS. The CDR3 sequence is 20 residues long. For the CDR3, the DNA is TGCGCTCTTGGGGAACGTCCGAATCAGAGCTACTGGGGGATACCTACTAAACTCATCTTT. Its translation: CALGERPNQSYWGIPTKLIF.

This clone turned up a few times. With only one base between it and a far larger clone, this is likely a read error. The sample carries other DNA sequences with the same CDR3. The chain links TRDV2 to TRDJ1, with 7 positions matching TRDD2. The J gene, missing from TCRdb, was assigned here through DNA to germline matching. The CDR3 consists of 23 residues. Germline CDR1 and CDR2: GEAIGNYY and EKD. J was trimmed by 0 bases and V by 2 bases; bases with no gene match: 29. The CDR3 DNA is TGTGCCTGTGACATGGTCGGATTCCTACCAAACCTTCCTGCTGGAGCGTACACCGATAAACTCATCTTT. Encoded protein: CACDMVGFLPNLPAGAYTDKLIF.

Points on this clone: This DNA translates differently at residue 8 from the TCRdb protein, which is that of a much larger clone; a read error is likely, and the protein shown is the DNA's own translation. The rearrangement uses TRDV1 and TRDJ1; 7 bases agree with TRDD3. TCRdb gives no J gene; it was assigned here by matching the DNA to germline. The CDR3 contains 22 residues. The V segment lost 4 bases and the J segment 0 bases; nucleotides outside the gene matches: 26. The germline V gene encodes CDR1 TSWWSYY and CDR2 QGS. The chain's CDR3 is CALGGPAYLRNWGWRYTDKLIF. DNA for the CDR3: TGTGCTCTTGGGGGTCCCGCCTACCTACGAAACTGGGGATGGAGGTACACCGATAAACTCATCTTT.

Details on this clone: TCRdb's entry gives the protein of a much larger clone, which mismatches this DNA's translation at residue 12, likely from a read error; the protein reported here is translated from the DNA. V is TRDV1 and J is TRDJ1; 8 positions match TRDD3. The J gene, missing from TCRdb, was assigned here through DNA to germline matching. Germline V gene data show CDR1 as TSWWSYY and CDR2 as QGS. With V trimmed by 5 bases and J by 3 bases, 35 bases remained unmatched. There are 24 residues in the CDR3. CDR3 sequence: CALGKPSRVGDALTANEPPDKLIF. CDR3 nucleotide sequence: TGTGCTCTTGGGAAACCCTCTCGGGTGGGGGATGCGCTAACGGCCAACGAGCCCCCCGATAAACTCATCTTT.

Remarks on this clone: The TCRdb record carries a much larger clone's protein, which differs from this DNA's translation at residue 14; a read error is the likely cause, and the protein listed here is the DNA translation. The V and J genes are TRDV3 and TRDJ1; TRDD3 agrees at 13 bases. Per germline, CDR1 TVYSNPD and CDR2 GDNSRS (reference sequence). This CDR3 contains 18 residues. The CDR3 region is CAFGGLYWGIRKTAKLIF. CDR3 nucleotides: TGTGCCTTTGGAGGGCTTTACTGGGGGATACGAAAAACCGCTAAACTCATCTTT.

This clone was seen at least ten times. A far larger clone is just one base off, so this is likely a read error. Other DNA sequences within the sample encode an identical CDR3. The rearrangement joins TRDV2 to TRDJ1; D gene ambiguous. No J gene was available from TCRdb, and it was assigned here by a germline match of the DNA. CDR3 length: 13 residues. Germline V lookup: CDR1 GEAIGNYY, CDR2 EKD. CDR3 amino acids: CACDTVRGDKLIF. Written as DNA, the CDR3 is TGCGCCTGTGACACCGTACGCGGCGATAAACTCATCTTT.

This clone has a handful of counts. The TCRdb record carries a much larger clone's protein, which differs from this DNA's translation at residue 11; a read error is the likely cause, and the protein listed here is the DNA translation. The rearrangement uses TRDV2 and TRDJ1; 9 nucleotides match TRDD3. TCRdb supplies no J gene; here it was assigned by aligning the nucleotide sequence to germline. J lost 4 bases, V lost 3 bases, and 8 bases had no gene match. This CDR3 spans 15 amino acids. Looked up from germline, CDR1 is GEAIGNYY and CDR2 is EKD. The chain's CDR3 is CACDDLGDAGDKLIF. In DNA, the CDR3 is TGTGCCTGTGACGACCTGGGGGATGCGGGCGATAAACTCATCTTT.

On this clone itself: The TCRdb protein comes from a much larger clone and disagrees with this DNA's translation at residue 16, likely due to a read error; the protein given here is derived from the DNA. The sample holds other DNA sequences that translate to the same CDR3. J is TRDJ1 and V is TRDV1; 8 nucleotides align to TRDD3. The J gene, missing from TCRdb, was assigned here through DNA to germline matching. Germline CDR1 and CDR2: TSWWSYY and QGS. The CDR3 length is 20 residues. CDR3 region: CALGEIVLRYWGGYTNKLIF. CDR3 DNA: TGTGCTCTTGGGGAAATCGTCCTACGCTACTGGGGGGGGTACACCAATAAACTCATCTTT.

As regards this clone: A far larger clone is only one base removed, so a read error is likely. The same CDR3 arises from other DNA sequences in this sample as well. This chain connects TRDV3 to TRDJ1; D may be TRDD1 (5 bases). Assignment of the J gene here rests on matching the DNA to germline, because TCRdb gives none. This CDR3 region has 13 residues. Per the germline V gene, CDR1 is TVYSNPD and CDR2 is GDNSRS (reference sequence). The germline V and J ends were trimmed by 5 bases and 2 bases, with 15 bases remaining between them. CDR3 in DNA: TGTGCCCTGCCGAAATCGCTTACCGATAAACTCATCTTT. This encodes CALPKSLTDKLIF.

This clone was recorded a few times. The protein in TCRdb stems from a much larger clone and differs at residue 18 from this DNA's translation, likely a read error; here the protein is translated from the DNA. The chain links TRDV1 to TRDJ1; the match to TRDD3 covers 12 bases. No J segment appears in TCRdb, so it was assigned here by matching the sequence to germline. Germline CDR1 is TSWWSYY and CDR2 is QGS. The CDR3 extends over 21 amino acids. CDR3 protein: CALGTSFLLYWGIPYTDELIF. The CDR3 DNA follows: TGTGCTCTTGGGACCTCCTTCCTCCTATACTGGGGGATACCTTACACCGATGAACTCATCTTT.

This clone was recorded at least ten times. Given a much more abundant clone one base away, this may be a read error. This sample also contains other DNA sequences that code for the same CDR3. The CDR3 loop is CAFSTEGTGGYCTDKLIF. CDR3 bases: TGTGCCTTCTCTACAGAGGGAACTGGGGGATATTGCACCGACAAACTCATCTTT. V usage is TRDV3 and J usage is TRDJ1; 11 nucleotides align to TRDD3. CDR1 is TVYSNPD and CDR2 is GDNSRS in the germline V gene (reference sequence). The CDR3 loop spans 18 amino acids.

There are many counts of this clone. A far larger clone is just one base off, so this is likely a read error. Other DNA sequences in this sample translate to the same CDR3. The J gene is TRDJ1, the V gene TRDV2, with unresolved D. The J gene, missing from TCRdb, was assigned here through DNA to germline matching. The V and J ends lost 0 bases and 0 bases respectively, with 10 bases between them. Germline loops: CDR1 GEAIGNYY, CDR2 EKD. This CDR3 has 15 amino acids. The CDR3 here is CACDTVQRNTDKLIF. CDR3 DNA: TGTGCCTGTGACACCGTCCAGCGCAACACCGATAAACTCATCTTT.